The rows below give T cell receptor beta chains drawn from one sample of a study of CD8 T cells in Susac syndrome. One entry per CDR3 protein, called by TCRdb with MiXCR from the immunoSEQ multiplex PCR reads. The table lists 250,000 to 300,000 distinct CDR3 sequences, 70% to 90% of them singletons. Sequenced material: CD8+ T cells from PBMCs. The receptors come from a human donor with multiple sclerosis. CDR3s include the opening cysteine and the closing phenylalanine or tryptophan. D genes are given only for firm matches. The size field is filled for only some rows; it gives once, few, many or a size class.

once | TRBJ2-5 | TRBD2 | TRBV28 | TGTGCCAGCAGTGCGTTAGGGAGGGGAACCCAAGAGACCCAGTACTTC | CASSALGRGTQETQYF
once | TRBJ1-5 | - | TRBV7-2 | TGTGCCAGCAGCTTGACAGAATATAGCAATCAGCCCCAGCATTTT | CASSLTEYSNQPQHF
- | TRBJ1-3 | TRBD1 | TRBV6-5 | TGTGCCAGCAGTTCCACCGGGACAGGGAACGCTGACACCATATATTTT | CASSSTGTGNADTIYF
- | TRBJ2-7 | TRBD1 | TRBV29-1 | TGCAGCGTTGACAGCATTGAGACAGGGGGGCCTTTCGAGCAGTACTTC | CSVDSIETGGPFEQYF
- | TRBJ2-5 | TRBD2 | TRBV5-8 | TGTGCCAGCAGCCCGGGACTAGCGGGAGGTTCGGAGACCCAGTACTTC | CASSPGLAGGSETQYF
- | TRBJ2-2 | - | TRBV2 | TGTGCCAGCAGTCCGGACTCTCCCTACACCGGGGAGCTGTTTTTT | CASSPDSPYTGELFF
- | TRBJ1-2 | - | TRBV5-1 | TGCGCCAGCGCCCCCGTCTTCTATGGCTACACCTTC | CASAPVFYGYTF
- | TRBJ2-7 | - | TRBV28 | TGTGCCAGCAGCGGATACCGGGACACGCCCTACGAGCAGTACTTC | CASSGYRDTPYEQYF
- | TRBJ2-1 | TRBD2 | TRBV6-1 | TGTGCCAGCGAACAGCGGGGATGGTATGAGCAGTTCTTC | CASEQRGWYEQFF
- | TRBJ2-1 | TRBD2 | TRBV5-6 | TGTGCCAGCAGCCCCTCGCCCGGGACTAGCGGGAGCAATGAGCAGTTCTTC | CASSPSPGTSGSNEQFF
- | TRBJ2-2 | TRBD2 | TRBV20-1 | TGCAGTGCTAGCGCGGGAGGGACCGGGGAGCTGTTTTTT | CSASAGGTGELFF
- | TRBJ2-7 | - | TRBV2 | TGTGCCAGCAGTGATCGGATCGCTCTCCCGCGGGCCTCCTCAATTCTCATCTACGAGCAGTACTTC | CASSDRIALPRASSILIYEQYF
- | TRBJ1-6 | - | TRBV15 | TGTGCCACCAGCGGCCGGGACGCCTATAATTCACCCCTCCACTTT | CATSGRDAYNSPLHF
- | TRBJ2-1 | - | TRBV18 | TGTGCCAGCTCACGCTCATGGATTTACGGCAATGAGCAGTTCTTC | CASSRSWIYGNEQFF
- | TRBJ2-2 | - | TRBV9 | TGTGCCAGCAGACCCCCCGGGACCGGGGAGCTGTTTTTT | CASRPPGTGELFF
- | TRBJ1-1 | - | TRBV25-1 | TGTGCCAGCAGTGAATGGATGGGGGGCTTCACTGAAGCTTTCTTT | CASSEWMGGFTEAFF
- | TRBJ2-7 | TRBD1 | TRBV5-1 | TGCGCCAGCAGCTTGGGGTGGGACAGGGGCTACGAGCAGTACTTC | CASSLGWDRGYEQYF
- | TRBJ2-2 | - | TRBV10-3 | TGTGCCATCAGTGAGACCGGAGTTGATGGGACACCCTCGAACACCGGGGAGCTGTTTTTT | CAISETGVDGTPSNTGELFF
- | TRBJ1-1 | - | TRBV20-1 | TGCAGTGCTAGCCCCAGACAAATGAACACTGAAGCTTTCTTT | CSASPRQMNTEAFF
many | TRBJ2-7 | TRBD2 | TRBV27 | TGTGCCAGCAGTTCGACTAGCGGCTCCTACGAGCAGTACTTC | CASSSTSGSYEQYF
once | TRBJ2-5 | - | TRBV10-1 | TGCGCCAGCAGTGAGGGTCCCGAACGGGGTCAAGAGACCCAGTACTTC | CASSEGPERGQETQYF
once | TRBJ1-4 | TRBD1 | TRBV5-4 | TGTGCCAGCAGCTACCACAGGGGGCGCGGGGAAAAACTGTTTTTT | CASSYHRGRGEKLFF
- | TRBJ2-5 | TRBD1 | TRBV7-9 | TGTGCCAGCAGGTTAGGGACAGGGAGTTTGATGGAGACCCAGTACTTC | CASRLGTGSLMETQYF
- | TRBJ1-1 | - | TRBV28 | TGTGCCAGCAGTTTATATACAGGTGGGGACACTGAAGCTTTCTTT | CASSLYTGGDTEAFF
- | TRBJ2-5 | - | TRBV25-1 | TGTGCCAGCCAAAGGCCCCACTCTCCCGGGCCCCAAGAGACCCAGTACTTC | CASQRPHSPGPQETQYF
- | TRBJ2-7 | - | TRBV2 | TGTGCCAGCAGATACTCGGGACGTTATTCCTCCTACGAGCAGTACTTC | CASRYSGRYSSYEQYF
- | TRBJ2-1 | - | TRBV19 | TGTGCCAGTAGTCTTTCGACAGGTCCCAGCTCCTACAATGAGCAGTTCTTC | CASSLSTGPSSYNEQFF
- | TRBJ2-5 | - | TRBV11-1 | TGTGCCAGCAGCCCCGGGAGCGAGGAGACCCAGTACTTC | CASSPGSEETQYF
once | TRBJ2-4 | - | TRBV7-9 | TGTGCCAGCAGCTTAGGTTCAGGGGTCAACATTCAGTACTTC | CASSLGSGVNIQYF